These 22 T cell receptor beta chains came from one sample sequenced in a study of cytomegalovirus exposure and HLA in healthy donors. Primers for the PCR totalled 60 Vbeta and 13 Jbeta. Clones were read by immunoSEQ multiplex PCR, and TCRdb kept only the in-frame ones, dropping some. The sample holds fewer than 200,000 clones; about 80% are singletons and the top ten take 2.2%. Sequencing was carried out using PBMCs. The receptors originated from a woman aged 25 to 45 in good health and CMV-seronegative.

The CDR3 here is CASIPGGRNYGYTF. The CDR3 region has the DNA TGTGCCAGCATTCCAGGGGGTAGAAACTATGGCTACACCTTC. V and J are TRBV28 and TRBJ1-2, with 7 bases that match TRBD1. CDR1 and CDR2 from the germline V gene are MDHEN and SYDVKM. The CDR3 is made up of 14 amino acids. The V and J ends lost 7 bases and 2 bases, in that order; junction bases with no gene match: 7.

This clone was counted a single time. The CDR3 region is CASSYGTSSYEQYF. In DNA form, the CDR3 reads TGTGCCAGCAGCTATGGGACTAGCTCCTACGAGCAGTACTTC. The rearrangement links TRBV7-2 to TRBJ2-7, with TRBD2 matching over 8 bases. Trimming removed 4 bases from V and 0 bases from J; junction bases left unmatched: 2. The CDR3 sequence is 14 residues long. CDR1 SGHTA and CDR2 FQGNSA come from the germline V gene.

The chain combines TRBV28 with TRBJ1-1; D is perhaps TRBD1 (5 bases). Per germline, CDR1 MDHEN and CDR2 SYDVKM. CDR3 length: 13 amino acids. V lost 10 bases and J 1 base, leaving 13 bases between the germline ends. The CDR3 DNA reads as TGTGCCACCGTGAAGGGGAAGAACACTGAAGCTTTCTTT. Encoded protein: CATVKGKNTEAFF.

Concerning this clone itself: Relative to the germline gene, one junction end is altered; a read error may explain this. CDR3: CSSSLAGGLANYGYTF. DNA for the CDR3: TGTTCCAGCAGCTTAGCAGGGGGACTAGCTAACTATGGCTACACCTTC. This chain joins TRBV7-9 and TRBJ1-2; 7 bases line up with TRBD1. Per the germline V gene, CDR1 is SEHNR and CDR2 is FQNEAQ (reference sequence). The CDR3 has 16 amino acids.

This chain uses TRBV7-9 with TRBJ2-7, with 7 positions matching TRBD1. V dropped 4 bases and J dropped 6; count of bases not matched to a gene: 15. From germline, CDR1 is SEHNR and CDR2 FQNEAQ (reference sequence). This CDR3 contains 16 residues. CDR3 loop: CASSSTGRTGRSEQYF. The CDR3 DNA reads as TGTGCCAGCAGCTCTACCGGACGGACAGGAAGGAGCGAGCAGTACTTC.

The chain employs TRBV11-2 and TRBJ1-1, with TRBD1 matching over 8 bases. V was clipped by 5 bases and J by 0 bases; unmatched bases: 8. Germline V CDR1 and CDR2: SGHAT, FQNNGV. This CDR3 comprises 16 residues. The CDR3 DNA reads TGTGCCAGCAGCGCAGTCAGGGGGCACCTGAACACTGAAGCTTTCTTT. This codes for CASSAVRGHLNTEAFF.

This clone was found once. The V gene is TRBV7-8, the J gene TRBJ2-6, with D tentatively TRBD2 (5 bases). The length of the CDR3 is 16 residues. Trimming removed 1 base from V and 1 base from J, with 8 bases in between. CDR1 is SGHVS and CDR2 is FQNEAQ in the germline V gene. CDR3 amino acids: CASSLVEGSGANVLTF. For the CDR3, the DNA is TGTGCCAGCAGCTTAGTAGAGGGTTCTGGGGCCAACGTCCTGACTTTC.

This rearrangement joins TRBV28 to TRBJ1-5, with TRBD1 matching 9 bases. CDR1 is MDHEN, CDR2 SYDVKM, per germline. This CDR3 is 17 amino acids long. V lost 3 bases and J lost 6; bases outside the gene matches: 12. CDR3 DNA: TGTGCCAGCAGTTTTAGGGTCGGGACAGGGTTCGGTCAGCCCCAGCATTTT. It specifies CASSFRVGTGFGQPQHF.

The chain uses TRBV13 and TRBJ2-2; 11 bases are a match to TRBD2. V lost 5 bases to trimming and J lost 3 bases; unmatched junction nucleotides: 2. The CDR3 totals 15 residues. Germline V gene lookup returns CDR1 PRHDT and CDR2 FYEKMQ (reference sequence). This CDR3 reads CASSRSGRDTGELFF. CDR3 nucleotide sequence: TGTGCCAGCAGCCGTAGCGGGAGGGACACCGGGGAGCTGTTTTTT. Full variable domain (missing parts from reference TRBV13 and TRBJ2-2): AAGVIQSPRHLIKEKRETATLKCYPIPRHDTVYWYQQGPGQDPQFLISFYEKMQSDKGSIPDRFSAQQFSDYHSELNMSSLELGDSALYFCASSRSGRDTGELFFGEGSRLTVL.

This chain uses TRBV27 with TRBJ1-6, with D possibly matching TRBD1 (5 bases). Deletions cut 1 base from V and 6 bases from J, with 7 bases between. CDR1 and CDR2 (germline): MNHEY, SMNVEV (reference sequence). This CDR3 is built from 14 residues. CDR3 region: CASSLWGGNSPLHF. The DNA of the CDR3 is TGTGCCAGCAGTTTATGGGGGGGTAATTCACCCCTCCACTTT.

The chain employs TRBV6-5 and TRBJ1-2; D might be TRBD1 (5 bases). The CDR3 runs to 14 residues. The V and J ends lost 2 bases and 3 bases respectively, with 10 bases between them. Germline values: CDR1 MNHEY, CDR2 SVGAGI. In DNA, the CDR3 is TGTGCCAGCAGTTACCAGGGTCTGGACTATGGCTACACCTTC. Encoded protein: CASSYQGLDYGYTF.

The rearrangement links TRBV7-9 to TRBJ2-1; a possible D gene is TRBD2 (6 bases). V was trimmed by 5 bases and J by 7 bases, leaving 9 bases between them. Germline CDR1 is SEHNR and CDR2 is FQNEAQ (reference sequence). This CDR3 region has 12 residues. The DNA for the CDR3 is TGTGCCAGCAGCGGGGGGATAAATGAGCAGTTCTTC. Protein product: CASSGGINEQFF.

The chain carries TRBV5-5 and TRBJ2-7; TRBD2 matches at 7 bases. V shed 3 bases and J 0 bases; nucleotides not matched to a gene: 12. There are 17 residues in the CDR3. The germline gives CDR1 SGHKS, CDR2 YYEKEE (reference sequence). The CDR3 nucleotides read TGTGCCAGCAGCTCCGCCAGCGGGATATATCTCTCCTACGAGCAGTACTTC. Protein: CASSSASGIYLSYEQYF.

The chain uses TRBV6-5 and TRBJ1-4; perhaps TRBD1 as D (6 bases). Trimming shortened V by 2 bases and J by 8 bases, and 18 bases separated the two germline ends. CDR1 and CDR2 (germline): MNHEY, SVGAGI. The CDR3 is 16 amino acids. The CDR3: CASSYDRRRSWEKLFF. The CDR3, as DNA: TGTGCCAGCAGTTACGACAGGAGGAGAAGCTGGGAAAAACTGTTTTTT.

The V gene is TRBV11-2, the J gene TRBJ1-1; TRBD1 matches at 9 bases. Per germline, CDR1 SGHAT and CDR2 FQNNGV. The J segment lost 11 bases and the V segment lost 5 bases, leaving 9 bases of the junction unmatched. This CDR3 contains 13 residues. The CDR3 reads CASSLGQGSCAFF. CDR3 nucleotide sequence: TGTGCCAGCAGCCTCGGACAGGGGAGCTGTGCTTTCTTT.

A word on this clone: This CDR3 is also generated by other DNA sequences in the sample. This chain links TRBV27 with TRBJ1-1, with D perhaps TRBD1 (5 bases). With 7 bases removed from V and 5 bases from J, the gap between germline ends came to 23 bases. The CDR3 has 16 residues. CDR1 is MNHEY and CDR2 is SMNVEV in the germline V gene (reference sequence). The CDR3 bases are TGTGCCAGCAATCTGGAGGGGACCGAAGCGAGGACTGAAGCTTTCTTT. Protein product: CASNLEGTEARTEAFF.

This chain connects TRBV7-9 to TRBJ1-2; 9 positions match TRBD1. Germline loops: CDR1 SEHNR, CDR2 FQNEAQ (reference sequence). V lost 3 bases, J lost 4 bases, and 0 bases stayed unmatched. The CDR3 spans 13 residues. The CDR3 is CASSLTGGYGYTF. The CDR3 DNA reads as TGTGCCAGCAGCTTGACAGGGGGCTATGGCTACACCTTC.

The rearrangement uses TRBV2 and TRBJ2-3, with 8 bases lining up with TRBD2. Losses at the gene ends were 6 bases for V and 2 bases for J; bases not matched to a gene: 7. The CDR3 is made up of 15 amino acids. CDR1 and CDR2 from the germline V gene are SNHLY and FYNNEI. The CDR3 reads CASRELAVHTDTQYF. Written as DNA, the CDR3 is TGTGCCAGCAGGGAACTAGCGGTACACACAGATACGCAGTATTTT. Together with reference TRBV2 and TRBJ2-3, the CDR3 gives the full variable domain: EPEVTQTPSHQVTQMGQEVILRCVPISNHLYFYWYRQILGQKVEFLVSFYNNEISEKSEIFDDQFSVERPDGSNFTLKIRSTKLEDSAMYFCASRELAVHTDTQYFGPGTRLTVL.

This clone was found once. The chain recombines TRBV19 with TRBJ2-4; tentative D call: TRBD2 (6 bases). The CDR3 contains 16 residues. Deletions cut 8 bases from V and 5 bases from J, with 22 bases between. CDR1 and CDR2 from the germline V gene are LNHDA and SQIVND (reference sequence). This chain's CDR3 is CASRRVPGSWENIQYF. The DNA for the CDR3 is TGTGCCAGTCGCAGGGTACCCGGGAGTTGGGAAAACATTCAGTACTTC.

This chain's CDR3 is CASSYTGGLGSPLHF. The CDR3 nucleotides read TGTGCCAGCAGTTATACAGGGGGTTTAGGTAGCCCCCTCCACTTT. The J gene is TRBJ1-6, the V gene TRBV28; TRBD1 matches at 8 bases. Germline trimming cut 4 bases from V and 13 bases from J; bases unmatched to any gene: 12. Germline V gives CDR1 MDHEN, CDR2 SYDVKM. The CDR3 runs 15 residues.

The chain uses TRBV5-4 and TRBJ1-1, with D unclear. Trimming removed 4 bases from V and 0 bases from J, with 13 bases in between. Germline V gene lookup returns CDR1 SGHNT and CDR2 YYREEE (reference sequence). This CDR3 region has 15 residues. CDR3 sequence: CASSPLPGMNTEAFF. The CDR3 region has the DNA TGTGCCAGCAGCCCCCTTCCGGGGATGAACACTGAAGCTTTCTTT.

The chain is built from TRBV7-3 and TRBJ2-1; the D is unclear. V gave up 2 bases and J gave up 5 bases, with 7 bases separating them. From germline, CDR1 is SGHTA and CDR2 FQGTGA. CDR3 length: 13 amino acids. This CDR3 reads CASSLGVNNEQFF. As DNA, the CDR3 is TGTGCCAGCAGCTTAGGAGTAAACAATGAGCAGTTCTTC.